Listed below are T cell receptor beta chains from one sample, sequenced in a study of blood T cell repertoires in COVID-19. Here immunoSEQ multiplex PCR was the method, and the copy in TCRdb shows in-frame clones only, minus some. The repertoire has 200,000 to 300,000 clones, 84% of them found once; the top ten carry 4.2%. The sequenced sample consisted of peripheral blood. These TCRs come from a man in his sixties with acute or convalescent COVID-19. Both conserved end residues are part of each CDR3. The order of the fields is D gene, CDR3 length, clone size, J gene, V gene, CDR3 protein, CDR3 DNA. D genes are given only for firm matches. Only part of the rows carry a size: once, few, many, or a class if the clone is expanded.

D gene: .
CDR3 length: 16
clone size: .
J gene: TRBJ1-4
V gene: TRBV7-9
CDR3 protein: CASSLTAGATNEKLFF
CDR3 DNA: TGTGCCAGCAGCTTAACGGCGGGGGCAACTAATGAAAAACTGTTTTTT

D gene: .
CDR3 length: 15
clone size: .
J gene: TRBJ2-7
V gene: TRBV11-2
CDR3 protein: CASSPTLGGFYEQYF
CDR3 DNA: TGTGCCAGCAGCCCGACCTTGGGGGGTTTCTACGAGCAGTACTTC

D gene: .
CDR3 length: 15
clone size: .
J gene: TRBJ2-2
V gene: TRBV15
CDR3 protein: CATSRDGHDTGELFF
CDR3 DNA: TGTGCCACCAGCAGAGATGGGCATGACACCGGGGAGCTGTTTTTT

D gene: .
CDR3 length: 15
clone size: .
J gene: TRBJ1-5
V gene: TRBV2
CDR3 protein: CASSRSRYSNQPQHF
CDR3 DNA: TGTGCCAGCAGTCGAAGCAGGTATAGCAATCAGCCCCAGCATTTT

D gene: TRBD1
CDR3 length: 16
clone size: few
J gene: TRBJ1-1
V gene: TRBV7-9
CDR3 protein: CASSLAGTGPNGEAFF
CDR3 DNA: TGTGCCAGCAGCTTAGCCGGGACAGGGCCTAACGGGGAAGCTTTCTTT

D gene: TRBD2
CDR3 length: 16
clone size: .
J gene: TRBJ2-2
V gene: TRBV29-1
CDR3 protein: CSVGSPSGVNTGELFF
CDR3 DNA: TGCAGCGTTGGATCGCCTAGCGGGGTCAACACCGGGGAGCTGTTTTTT

D gene: .
CDR3 length: 16
clone size: .
J gene: TRBJ2-3
V gene: TRBV5-1
CDR3 protein: CASSLAERGRTDTQYF
CDR3 DNA: TGCGCCAGCAGCTTGGCGGAAAGGGGTCGAACAGATACGCAGTATTTT

D gene: TRBD1
CDR3 length: 16
clone size: once
J gene: TRBJ1-3
V gene: TRBV5-1
CDR3 protein: CASSLGDRGPGNTIYF
CDR3 DNA: TGCGCCAGCAGCTTGGGAGACAGGGGGCCTGGAAACACCATATATTTT

D gene: .
CDR3 length: 13
clone size: .
J gene: TRBJ1-2
V gene: TRBV12-3/TRBV12-4
CDR3 protein: CASSFLGAGGYTF
CDR3 DNA: TGTGCCAGCAGTTTCTTGGGGGCGGGCGGCTACACCTTC

D gene: .
CDR3 length: 14
clone size: once
J gene: TRBJ2-1
V gene: TRBV2
CDR3 protein: CASSRLSSYNEQFF
CDR3 DNA: TGTGCCAGCAGTCGACTGAGCTCCTACAATGAGCAGTTCTTC

D gene: .
CDR3 length: 16
clone size: few
J gene: TRBJ2-6
V gene: TRBV7-6
CDR3 protein: CASSFNGESGANVLTF
CDR3 DNA: TGTGCCAGCAGCTTCAATGGGGAGTCTGGGGCCAACGTCCTGACTTTC

D gene: .
CDR3 length: 14
clone size: .
J gene: TRBJ1-1
V gene: TRBV2
CDR3 protein: CASSPTPMNTEAFF
CDR3 DNA: TGTGCCAGCAGCCCCACTCCCATGAACACTGAAGCTTTCTTT

D gene: TRBD1
CDR3 length: 17
clone size: .
J gene: TRBJ1-4
V gene: TRBV7-2
CDR3 protein: CASSLVQGGGLGEKLFF
CDR3 DNA: TGTGCCAGCAGCTTAGTTCAAGGGGGCGGGCTAGGTGAAAAACTGTTTTTT

D gene: .
CDR3 length: 16
clone size: .
J gene: TRBJ1-6
V gene: TRBV5-1
CDR3 protein: CASSLVPQGPRSPLHF
CDR3 DNA: TGCGCCAGCAGCTTGGTCCCACAGGGCCCGAGGTCACCCCTCCACTTT

D gene: TRBD1
CDR3 length: 15
clone size: .
J gene: TRBJ1-2
V gene: TRBV29-1
CDR3 protein: CSVHFRDRARYGYTF
CDR3 DNA: TGCAGCGTCCACTTCCGGGACAGGGCTAGGTATGGCTACACCTTC

D gene: .
CDR3 length: 12
clone size: .
J gene: TRBJ1-2
V gene: TRBV20-1
CDR3 protein: CSASDEVYGYTF
CDR3 DNA: TGCAGTGCTAGTGACGAGGTTTATGGCTACACCTTC

D gene: .
CDR3 length: 19
clone size: .
J gene: TRBJ1-6
V gene: TRBV28
CDR3 protein: CASTSLEDGPAGYNSPLHF
CDR3 DNA: TGTGCCAGCACCTCACTTGAGGACGGGCCCGCGGGGTATAATTCACCCCTCCACTTT

D gene: TRBD1
CDR3 length: 15
clone size: few
J gene: TRBJ1-2
V gene: TRBV24-1
CDR3 protein: CATSSGRQGRYGYTF
CDR3 DNA: TGTGCCACCAGTTCCGGGAGACAGGGACGGTATGGCTACACCTTC

D gene: TRBD1
CDR3 length: 16
clone size: .
J gene: TRBJ1-3
V gene: TRBV4-1
CDR3 protein: CASSQDRTGKGNTIYF
CDR3 DNA: TGCGCCAGCAGCCAAGACAGGACAGGGAAAGGAAACACCATATATTTT

D gene: TRBD1
CDR3 length: 16
clone size: .
J gene: TRBJ1-3
V gene: TRBV9
CDR3 protein: CASSIGQGFSGNTIYF
CDR3 DNA: TGTGCCAGCAGCATCGGACAGGGTTTCTCTGGAAACACCATATATTTT

D gene: TRBD1
CDR3 length: 16
clone size: .
J gene: TRBJ1-1
V gene: TRBV3-1/TRBV3-2
CDR3 protein: CASSPWDRRSNTEAFF
CDR3 DNA: TGTGCCAGCAGCCCTTGGGACAGGCGATCGAACACTGAAGCTTTCTTT

D gene: .
CDR3 length: 16
clone size: .
J gene: TRBJ1-1
V gene: TRBV5-1
CDR3 protein: CASSFPGGAPNTEAFF
CDR3 DNA: TGCGCCAGCAGCTTCCCAGGCGGGGCGCCGAACACTGAAGCTTTCTTT

D gene: .
CDR3 length: 12
clone size: .
J gene: TRBJ1-2
V gene: TRBV6-5
CDR3 protein: CASRASGYGYTF
CDR3 DNA: TGTGCCAGCAGGGCCAGCGGCTATGGCTACACCTTC

D gene: .
CDR3 length: 13
clone size: .
J gene: TRBJ2-1
V gene: TRBV11-3
CDR3 protein: CASSAGRYNEQFF
CDR3 DNA: TGTGCCAGCAGCGCCGGGAGATACAATGAGCAGTTCTTC

D gene: TRBD2
CDR3 length: 16
clone size: few
J gene: TRBJ2-5
V gene: TRBV5-1
CDR3 protein: CASSLGGLAGVETQYF
CDR3 DNA: TGCGCCAGCAGCTTGGGGGGACTAGCGGGTGTGGAGACCCAGTACTTC

D gene: .
CDR3 length: 15
clone size: .
J gene: TRBJ2-5
V gene: TRBV7-6
CDR3 protein: CASSLAAGSQETQYF
CDR3 DNA: TGTGCCAGCAGCTTAGCGGCAGGGTCCCAAGAGACCCAGTACTTC

D gene: .
CDR3 length: 15
clone size: .
J gene: TRBJ2-6
V gene: TRBV3-1/TRBV3-2
CDR3 protein: CASSLKTGKSNVLTF
CDR3 DNA: TGTGCCAGCAGTCTCAAAACAGGGAAGTCCAACGTCCTGACTTTC